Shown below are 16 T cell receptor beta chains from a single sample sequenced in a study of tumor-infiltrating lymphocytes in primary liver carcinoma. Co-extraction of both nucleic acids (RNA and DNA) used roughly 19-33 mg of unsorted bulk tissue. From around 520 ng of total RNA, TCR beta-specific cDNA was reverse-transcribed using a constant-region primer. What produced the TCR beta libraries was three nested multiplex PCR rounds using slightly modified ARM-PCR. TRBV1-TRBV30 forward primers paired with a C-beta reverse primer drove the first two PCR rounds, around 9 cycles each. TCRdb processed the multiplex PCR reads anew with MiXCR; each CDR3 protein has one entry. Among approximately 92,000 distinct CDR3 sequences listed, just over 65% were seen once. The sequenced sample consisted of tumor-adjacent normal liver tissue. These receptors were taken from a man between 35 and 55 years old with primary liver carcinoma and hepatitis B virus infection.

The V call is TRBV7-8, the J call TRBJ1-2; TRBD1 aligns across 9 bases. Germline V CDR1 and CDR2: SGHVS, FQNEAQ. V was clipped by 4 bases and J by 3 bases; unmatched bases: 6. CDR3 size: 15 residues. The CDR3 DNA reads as TGTGCCAGCAGCTGGGGGACAGGGAGCCACTATGGCTACACCTTC. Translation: CASSWGTGSHYGYTF.

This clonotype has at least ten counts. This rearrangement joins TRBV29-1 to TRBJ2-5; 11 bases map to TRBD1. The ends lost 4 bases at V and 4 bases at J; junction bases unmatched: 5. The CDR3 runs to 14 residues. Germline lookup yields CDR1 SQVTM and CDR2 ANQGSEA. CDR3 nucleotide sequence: TGCAGCGTTGTTGGACAGGGGGCAGGAGAGACCCAGTACTTC. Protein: CSVVGQGAGETQYF.

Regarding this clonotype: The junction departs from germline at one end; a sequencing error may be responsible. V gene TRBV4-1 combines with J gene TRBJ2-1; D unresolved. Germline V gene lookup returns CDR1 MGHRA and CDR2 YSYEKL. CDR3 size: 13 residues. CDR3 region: CASNHLQVTEQFF. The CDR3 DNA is TGTGCCAGCAACCATTTACAAGTCACTGAGCAGTTCTTC.

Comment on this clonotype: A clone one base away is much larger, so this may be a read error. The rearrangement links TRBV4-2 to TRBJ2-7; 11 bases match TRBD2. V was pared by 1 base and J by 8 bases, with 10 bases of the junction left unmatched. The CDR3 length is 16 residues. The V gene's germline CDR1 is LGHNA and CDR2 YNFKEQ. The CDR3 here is CASSQGELAGGHKQYF. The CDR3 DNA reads TGTGCCAGCAGCCAAGGGGAGCTAGCGGGAGGCCACAAGCAGTACTTC.

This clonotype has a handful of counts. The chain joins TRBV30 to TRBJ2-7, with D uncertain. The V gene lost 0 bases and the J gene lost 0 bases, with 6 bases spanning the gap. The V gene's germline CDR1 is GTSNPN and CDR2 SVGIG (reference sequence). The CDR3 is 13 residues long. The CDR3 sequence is CAWSVGISYEQYF. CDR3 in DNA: TGTGCCTGGAGTGTAGGGATCTCCTACGAGCAGTACTTC. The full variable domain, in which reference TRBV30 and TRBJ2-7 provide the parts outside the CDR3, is SQTIHQWPATLVQPVGSPLSLECTVEGTSNPNLYWYRQAAGRGLQLLFYSVGIGQISSEVPQNLSASRPQDRQFILSSKKLLLSDSGFYLCAWSVGISYEQYFGPGTRLTVT.

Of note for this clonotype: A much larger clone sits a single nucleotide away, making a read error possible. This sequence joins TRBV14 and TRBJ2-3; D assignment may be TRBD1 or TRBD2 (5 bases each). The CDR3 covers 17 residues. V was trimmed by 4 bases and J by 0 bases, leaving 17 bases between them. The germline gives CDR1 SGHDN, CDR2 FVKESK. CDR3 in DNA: TGTGCCAGCAGCCGTAATCCCGGGACCACTAGCACAGATACGCAGTATTTT. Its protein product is CASSRNPGTTSTDTQYF.

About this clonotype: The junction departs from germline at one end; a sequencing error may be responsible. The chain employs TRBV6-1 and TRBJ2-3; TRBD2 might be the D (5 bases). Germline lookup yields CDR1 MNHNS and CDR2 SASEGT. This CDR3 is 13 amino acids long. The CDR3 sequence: CASMRAGAETQYF. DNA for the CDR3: TGTGCCAGCATGAGGGCCGGAGCAGAAACGCAGTATTTT.

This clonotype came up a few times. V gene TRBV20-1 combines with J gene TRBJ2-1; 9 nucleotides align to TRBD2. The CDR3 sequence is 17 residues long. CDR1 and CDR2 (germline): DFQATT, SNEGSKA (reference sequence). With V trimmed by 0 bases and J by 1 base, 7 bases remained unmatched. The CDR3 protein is CSARDFSGRLSYNEQFF. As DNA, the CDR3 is TGCAGTGCTAGAGATTTCAGCGGGAGGCTTTCCTACAATGAGCAGTTCTTC.

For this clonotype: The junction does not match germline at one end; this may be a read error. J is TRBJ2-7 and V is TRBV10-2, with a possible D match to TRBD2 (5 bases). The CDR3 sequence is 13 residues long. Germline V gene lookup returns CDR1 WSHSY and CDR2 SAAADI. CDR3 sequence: CASSEGGSYKQYF. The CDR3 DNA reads TGTGCCAGCAGTGAGGGCGGTTCCTACAAGCAGTACTTC.

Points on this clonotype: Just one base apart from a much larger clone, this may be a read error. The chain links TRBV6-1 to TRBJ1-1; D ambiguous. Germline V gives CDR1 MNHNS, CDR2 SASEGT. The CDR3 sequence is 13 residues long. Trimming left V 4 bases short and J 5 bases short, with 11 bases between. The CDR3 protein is CASSVNKDTEAFF. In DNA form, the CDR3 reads TGTGCCAGCAGTGTCAACAAGGATACTGAAGCTTTCTTT.

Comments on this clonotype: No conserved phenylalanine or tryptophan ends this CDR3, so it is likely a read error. CDR3 residues: CAISLEGGTDTQYS. The DNA of the CDR3 is TGTGCCATCAGCTTAGAAGGAGGCACAGATACGCAGTATTCT. The chain uses TRBV11-2 and TRBJ2-3; D call uncertain. The CDR3 runs to 14 residues. Germline loops: CDR1 SGHAT, CDR2 FQNNGV.

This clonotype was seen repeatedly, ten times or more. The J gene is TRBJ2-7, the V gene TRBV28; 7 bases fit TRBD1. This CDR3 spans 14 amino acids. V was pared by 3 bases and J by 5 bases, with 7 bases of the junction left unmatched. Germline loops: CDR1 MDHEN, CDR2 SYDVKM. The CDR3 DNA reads TGTGCCAGCAGTTTCGTACAGGGGAATGACGAGCAGTACTTC. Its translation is CASSFVQGNDEQYF.

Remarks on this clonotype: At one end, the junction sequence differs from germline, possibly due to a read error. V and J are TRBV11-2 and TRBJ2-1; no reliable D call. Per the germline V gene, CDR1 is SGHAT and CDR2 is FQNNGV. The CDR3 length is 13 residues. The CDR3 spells CVSSLGDAYEQFF. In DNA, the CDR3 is TGTGTCAGCAGCTTAGGTGATGCCTATGAGCAGTTCTTC.

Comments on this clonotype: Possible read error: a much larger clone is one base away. CDR3 sequence reads: CAISDRIGAFF. The CDR3 DNA is TGTGCCATCAGTGACCGGATAGGGGCTTTCTTT. The chain employs TRBV10-3 and TRBJ1-1; D is undetermined. V was cut by 3 bases and J by 11 bases, with 10 bases left in between. CDR1 ENHRY and CDR2 SYGVKD come from the germline V gene. The CDR3 spans 11 residues.

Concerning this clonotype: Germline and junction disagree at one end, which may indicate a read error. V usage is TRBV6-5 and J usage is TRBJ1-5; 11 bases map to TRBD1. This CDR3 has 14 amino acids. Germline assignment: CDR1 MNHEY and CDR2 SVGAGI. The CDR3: CTSRTGGFNQPQHF. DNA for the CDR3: TGTACCAGCAGGACAGGGGGCTTTAATCAGCCACAGCACTTT.

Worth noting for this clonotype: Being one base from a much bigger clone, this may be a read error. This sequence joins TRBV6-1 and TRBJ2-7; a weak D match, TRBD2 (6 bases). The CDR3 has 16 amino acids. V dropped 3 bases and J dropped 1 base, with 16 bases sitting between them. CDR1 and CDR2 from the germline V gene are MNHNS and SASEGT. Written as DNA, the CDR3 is TGTGCCAGCAGTGAGCAGGCGGGCGGGATGTCCTACGAGCAGTACTTC. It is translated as CASSEQAGGMSYEQYF.